These 30 T cell receptor beta chains came from one sample sequenced in a study of T cell changes during pregnancy in multiple sclerosis. Assay: immunoSEQ multiplex PCR; the TCRdb copy retains only in-frame clones and omits some. The profile covers around 70,000 clones, with more than 90% appearing a single time and 2% to 2.5% taken by the ten largest. The sample was peripheral blood, taken in the second trimester of pregnancy. The receptors stem from a female donor in good health, enrolled as a control in a pregnancy study.

The chain carries TRBV10-2 and TRBJ2-7; D call uncertain. This CDR3 has 11 amino acids. Deletions cut 3 bases from V and 3 bases from J, with 3 bases between. CDR1 is WSHSY and CDR2 is SAAADI in the germline V gene. The CDR3 DNA reads as TGCGCCAGCAGTGACTACTACGAGCAGTACTTC. The encoded protein is CASSDYYEQYF.

The rearrangement uses TRBV2 and TRBJ2-1; 8 nucleotides line up with TRBD1. Germline V gene lookup returns CDR1 SNHLY and CDR2 FYNNEI. The J segment lost 8 bases and the V segment lost 6 bases, leaving 12 bases of the junction unmatched. The CDR3 consists of 15 residues. The CDR3 DNA reads as TGTGCCAGCAGAGGTCCCGGGACAGGTCCGGATGAGCAGTTCTTC. Translating gives CASRGPGTGPDEQFF.

The rearrangement links TRBV5-1 to TRBJ2-1, with D perhaps TRBD2 (6 bases). The germline gives CDR1 SGHRS, CDR2 YFSETQ. The CDR3 is 13 residues long. The V end was cut by 5 bases, the J end by 2 bases, with 8 bases between. The chain's CDR3 is CASRRGPYNEQFF. The DNA of the CDR3 is TGCGCCAGCAGGCGGGGACCCTACAATGAGCAGTTCTTC.

The rearrangement links TRBV4-2 to TRBJ2-1, with D perhaps TRBD2 (5 bases). Trimming shortened V by 4 bases and J by 10 bases, and 11 bases separated the two germline ends. Germline CDR1 LGHNA, CDR2 YNFKEQ. This CDR3 has 12 amino acids. CDR3 DNA: TGTGCCAGCAGCCCCGGGGTACGGGAGCAGTTCTTC. This encodes CASSPGVREQFF.

This chain connects TRBV5-4 to TRBJ2-2; possibly TRBD2 for D (5 bases). Germline CDR1 and CDR2: SGHNT and YYREEE (reference sequence). The CDR3 is 15 amino acids. V lost 2 bases and J 1 base, leaving 9 bases between the germline ends. This CDR3 reads CASSFGVGNTGELFF. CDR3 DNA sequence: TGTGCCAGCAGCTTCGGGGTGGGGAACACCGGGGAGCTGTTTTTT. Full variable domain (rest looked up from reference TRBV5-4 and TRBJ2-2): ETGVTQSPTHLIKTRGQQVTLRCSSQSGHNTVSWYQQALGQGPQFIFQYYREEENGRGNFPPRFSGLQFPNYSSELNVNALELDDSALYLCASSFGVGNTGELFFGEGSRLTVL.

The chain combines TRBV29-1 with TRBJ1-6; the match to TRBD1 covers 7 bases. The CDR3 runs 14 residues. In germline, CDR1 is SQVTM, CDR2 ANQGSEA. Germline trimming cut 7 bases from V and 5 bases from J; bases unmatched to any gene: 8. In DNA, the CDR3 is TGCAGCGGGAAGCGACAGGGCGATAATTCACCCCTCCACTTT. It encodes CSGKRQGDNSPLHF.

V usage is TRBV7-2 and J usage is TRBJ2-3, with TRBD2 matching 14 bases. Trimming at V came to 6 bases and at J to 7 bases, leaving 6 bases not matched to a gene. Germline CDR1 and CDR2: SGHTA and FQGNSA. This CDR3 contains 15 residues. CDR3 sequence (DNA): TGTGCCAGCAGGACTAGCGGGGGGGCCAGGAATACGCAGTATTTT. Translated: CASRTSGGARNTQYF. The variable domain in full, completed from reference TRBV7-2 and TRBJ2-3, reads GAGVSQSPSNKVTEKGKDVELRCDPISGHTALYWYRQSLGQGLEFLIYFQGNSAPDKSGLPSDRFSAERTGGSVSTLTIQRTQQEDSAVYLCASRTSGGARNTQYFGPGTRLTVL.

The chain employs TRBV6-1 and TRBJ1-5; weak D call: TRBD1 (5 bases). The CDR3 runs to 19 residues. Germline V gene sequence: CDR1 MNHNS, CDR2 SASEGT. Trimming removed 2 bases at V and 2 bases at J, with 22 bases between. Written as DNA, the CDR3 is TGTGCCAGCAGTGAATTTTCGGTAGGAGGGACCGAGGGCAATCAGCCCCAGCATTTT. Translation: CASSEFSVGGTEGNQPQHF.

This sequence joins TRBV28 and TRBJ1-6, with D possibly TRBD1 on 5 matching bases. The CDR3 has 13 amino acids. V lost 6 bases and J 10 bases, leaving 13 bases between the germline ends. Germline-derived CDR1 and CDR2 are MDHEN and SYDVKM. This chain's CDR3 is CASRAQGASPLHF. The DNA of the CDR3 is TGTGCCAGCAGGGCCCAAGGGGCCTCACCCCTCCACTTT.

This chain joins TRBV14 and TRBJ1-2; 7 bases match TRBD1. The CDR3 is made up of 16 amino acids. J was trimmed by 2 bases and V by 2 bases; bases with no gene match: 8. From germline, CDR1 is SGHDN and CDR2 FVKESK. The CDR3 loop is CASSQFTGTVNYGYTF. For the CDR3, the DNA is TGTGCCAGCAGCCAATTTACCGGGACAGTAAACTATGGCTACACCTTC. Filled out from reference TRBV14 and TRBJ1-2, the complete variable domain reads EAGVTQFPSHSVIEKGQTVTLRCDPISGHDNLYWYRRVMGKEIKFLLHFVKESKQDESGMPNNRFLAERTGGTYSTLKVQPAELEDSGVYFCASSQFTGTVNYGYTFGSGTRLTVV.

The genes are TRBV6-5 and TRBJ1-5; no clear D gene. V dropped 7 bases and J dropped 1 base, with 8 bases sitting between them. Germline CDR1 is MNHEY and CDR2 is SVGAGI. The CDR3 has 13 residues. CDR3 amino acids: CASTFGSNQPQHF. The CDR3 coding sequence is TGTGCCAGCACCTTCGGGAGCAATCAGCCCCAGCATTTT.

This sequence joins TRBV11-2 and TRBJ1-2; no firm D call. V lost 7 bases and J lost 0, with 12 bases in between. Germline CDR1 and CDR2: SGHAT and FQNNGV. The CDR3 has 14 residues. CDR3: CASIGGPANYGYTF. In DNA form, the CDR3 reads TGTGCCAGCATCGGCGGGCCCGCTAACTATGGCTACACCTTC.

V and J are TRBV7-9 and TRBJ1-2; tentative D call: TRBD1 (5 bases). Per the germline V gene, CDR1 is SEHNR and CDR2 is FQNEAQ (reference sequence). CDR3 size: 12 residues. Between the trimmed V and J ends, which lost 5 bases and 8 bases, there was a span of 12 bases. The CDR3 protein is CASSLQEGGYTF. The CDR3 nucleotides read TGTGCCAGCAGCCTCCAGGAGGGGGGCTACACCTTC.

This clone has only one observation. This sequence joins TRBV5-1 and TRBJ2-7; D is perhaps TRBD2 (6 bases). The V end lost 0 bases, the J end lost 0 bases, and 10 bases lay between the germline ends. CDR3 length: 15 amino acids. CDR1 SGHRS and CDR2 YFSETQ come from the germline V gene. CDR3 coding DNA: TGCGCCAGCAGCTTGGGCCGGGGGAGCTCCTACGAGCAGTACTTC. Translating gives CASSLGRGSSYEQYF.

In nucleotides, the CDR3 is TGCGCCAGCAGCCAAGATACCAGGGGGGTCTATGGCTACACCTTC. Amino acids: CASSQDTRGVYGYTF. This chain connects TRBV4-1 to TRBJ1-2; 7 positions match TRBD1. V lost 0 bases to trimming and J lost 4 bases; unmatched junction nucleotides: 5. Germline V lookup: CDR1 MGHRA, CDR2 YSYEKL. The CDR3 has 15 residues.

The chain combines TRBV7-2 with TRBJ2-4; 8 bases line up with TRBD1. CDR1 SGHTA and CDR2 FQGNSA come from the germline V gene. This CDR3 comprises 11 residues. Germline trimming cut 4 bases from V and 15 bases from J; bases unmatched to any gene: 5. This CDR3 is CASSSDRDRYF. DNA of the CDR3: TGTGCCAGCAGCTCGGACAGGGATCGGTACTTC. The full variable domain, completed using reference TRBV7-2 and TRBJ2-4, is GAGVSQSPSNKVTEKGKDVELRCDPISGHTALYWYRQSLGQGLEFLIYFQGNSAPDKSGLPSDRFSAERTGGSVSTLTIQRTQQEDSAVYLCASSSDRDRYFGAGTRLSVL.

This clone was observed a few times. V usage is TRBV5-8 and J usage is TRBJ1-2; tentative D call: TRBD1 (6 bases). This CDR3 is built from 13 residues. In germline, CDR1 is SGHTS, CDR2 YDEGEE. Deletions cut 4 bases from V and 5 bases from J, with 12 bases between. The DNA for the CDR3 is TGTGCCAGCAGCAGGGGGTCAGGGTATGGCTACACCTTC. It codes for CASSRGSGYGYTF.

V gene TRBV7-9 combines with J gene TRBJ2-1, with 9 bases aligning to TRBD2. This CDR3 has 13 amino acids. Germline CDR1 is SEHNR and CDR2 is FQNEAQ (reference sequence). With V trimmed by 8 bases and J by 9 bases, 8 bases remained unmatched. The DNA for the CDR3 is TGTGCCAGCGTTCCGCGGGGGGGCGTTGAGCAGTTCTTC. It translates to CASVPRGGVEQFF.

V usage is TRBV9 and J usage is TRBJ1-4, with TRBD1 identical over 7 bases. The CDR3 consists of 16 residues. CDR1 SGDLS and CDR2 YYNGEE come from the germline V gene. The J segment lost 8 bases and the V segment lost 1 base, leaving 11 bases of the junction unmatched. The CDR3: CASSVSSGGWGEKLFF. Here the CDR3 DNA reads TGTGCCAGCAGCGTATCGTCAGGGGGTTGGGGGGAAAAACTGTTTTTT.

The chain joins TRBV4-2 to TRBJ1-6, with 8 bases fitting TRBD1. V dropped 1 base and J dropped 13; count of bases not matched to a gene: 12. Germline assignment: CDR1 LGHNA and CDR2 YNFKEQ. The CDR3 sequence is 16 residues long. The CDR3 is CASSQGGGGTGVPLHF. The CDR3 nucleotides read TGTGCCAGCAGCCAAGGGGGAGGGGGGACAGGCGTCCCCCTCCACTTT.

The rearrangement links TRBV11-2 to TRBJ2-7; the match to TRBD1 covers 7 bases. The J segment lost 3 bases and the V segment lost 4 bases, leaving 12 bases of the junction unmatched. CDR1 is SGHAT and CDR2 is FQNNGV in the germline V gene. CDR3 length: 16 residues. As DNA, the CDR3 is TGTGCCAGCAGCTCCCGGACAGGTTTGTCCCTCTACGAGCAGTACTTC. Protein sequence: CASSSRTGLSLYEQYF. Complete variable domain (other parts from reference TRBV11-2 and TRBJ2-7): EAGVAQSPRYKIIEKRQSVAFWCNPISGHATLYWYQQILGQGPKLLIQFQNNGVVDDSQLPKDRFSAERLKGVDSTLKIQPAKLEDSAVYLCASSSRTGLSLYEQYFGPGTRLTVT.

This chain joins TRBV15 and TRBJ1-2; tentative D call: TRBD1 (6 bases). V shed 4 bases and J shed 7 bases, with 16 bases lying between them. The CDR3 loop spans 14 amino acids. The germline CDR1 and CDR2 sequences are LNHNV and YYDKDF (reference sequence). DNA of the CDR3: TGTGCCACCAGCAAGGAGGCCCAGGGGCCTGGCTACACCTTC. It yields the protein CATSKEAQGPGYTF.

This clone occurred a few times. V and J are TRBV10-3 and TRBJ1-1, with D tentatively TRBD1 (5 bases). This CDR3 has 16 amino acids. Germline CDR1 reads ENHRY; CDR2 reads SYGVKD. Trimming took off 6 bases at V and 0 bases at J, with 17 bases between the two ends. The CDR3 region has the DNA TGTGCCATCAGCCGACAAGCAAGGGGTATGAACACTGAAGCTTTCTTT. Translating it yields CAISRQARGMNTEAFF.

J is TRBJ1-6 and V is TRBV14; D remains unclear. The germline V and J ends were trimmed by 1 base and 5 bases, with 9 bases remaining between them. CDR3 length: 15 amino acids. Germline CDR1 is SGHDN and CDR2 is FVKESK. The CDR3 nucleotides are TGTGCCAGCAGCCAAGTACAATCCAATAATTCACCCCTCCACTTT. It codes for CASSQVQSNNSPLHF. Full variable domain (missing parts from reference TRBV14 and TRBJ1-6): EAGVTQFPSHSVIEKGQTVTLRCDPISGHDNLYWYRRVMGKEIKFLLHFVKESKQDESGMPNNRFLAERTGGTYSTLKVQPAELEDSGVYFCASSQVQSNNSPLHFGNGTRLTVT.

The CDR3 spells CASSSLSSYEQYF. The CDR3 DNA reads as TGTGCCAGCAGCTCCCTCAGCTCCTACGAGCAGTACTTC. The rearrangement links TRBV5-4 to TRBJ2-7; D call uncertain. Looked up from germline, CDR1 is SGHNT and CDR2 is YYREEE (reference sequence). The CDR3 consists of 13 residues. V was shortened by 3 bases and J by 0 bases, with 7 bases between the two germline ends.

The chain combines TRBV19 with TRBJ2-4, with D possibly matching TRBD1 (5 bases). The germline CDR1 and CDR2 sequences are LNHDA and SQIVND (reference sequence). V gave up 8 bases and J gave up 9 bases, with 14 bases separating them. CDR3 size: 12 residues. The CDR3 DNA follows: TGTGCCAGTGGGTCAGGGTCGGGCATTCAGTACTTC. Translating gives CASGSGSGIQYF.

This clone has only one observation. This sequence joins TRBV30 and TRBJ1-4, with 8 bases identical to TRBD1. Trimming cost V 5 bases and J 4 bases; bases outside gene matches: 3. Germline lookup yields CDR1 GTSNPN and CDR2 SVGIG (reference sequence). The CDR3 is 13 residues long. The DNA for the CDR3 is TGTGCCTGGGGACAGGGACGTAATGAAAAACTGTTTTTT. This codes for CAWGQGRNEKLFF.

The V call is TRBV4-3, the J call TRBJ2-5; maybe TRBD2 (5 bases). V was clipped by 4 bases and J by 2 bases, with 14 bases between them. The CDR3 runs to 15 residues. Germline values: CDR1 LGHNA, CDR2 YSLEER. This chain's CDR3 is CASSPGSRTQETQYF. The DNA of the CDR3 is TGCGCCAGCAGCCCGGGGAGCAGGACTCAAGAGACCCAGTACTTC.

The chain recombines TRBV29-1 with TRBJ1-1; D not certain. CDR1 is SQVTM and CDR2 is ANQGSEA in the germline V gene. The CDR3 has 12 amino acids. V was clipped by 5 bases and J by 3 bases, with 10 bases between them. In DNA form, the CDR3 reads TGCAGCGTTCGGGGTGGGGACACTGAAGCTTTCTTT. Protein product: CSVRGGDTEAFF.

The genes are TRBV15 and TRBJ2-7; tentatively, D is TRBD2 (6 bases). CDR3 length: 14 amino acids. Germline assignment: CDR1 LNHNV and CDR2 YYDKDF (reference sequence). V lost 4 bases and J 0 bases, leaving 10 bases between the germline ends. The CDR3 DNA reads as TGTGCCACCAGCATCTCCGGGAGCTCCTACGAGCAGTACTTC. Translation gives CATSISGSSYEQYF. The variable domain in full, completed from reference TRBV15 and TRBJ2-7, reads DAMVIQNPRYQVTQFGKPVTLSCSQTLNHNVMYWYQQKSSQAPKLLFHYYDKDFNNEADTPDNFQSRRPNTSFCFLDIRSPGLGDTAMYLCATSISGSSYEQYFGPGTRLTVT.